The 15 T cell receptor beta chains given below trace back to one sample, sequenced in a study of blood T cell repertoires in COVID-19. Profiled with immunoSEQ multiplex PCR; TCRdb holds only in-frame clones, not every one. The sample consists of roughly 230,000 clones, around 83% of them appearing once. The specimen was peripheral blood. All receptors derive from a man aged 35 to 55 with active or convalescent COVID-19.

This sequence joins TRBV5-4 and TRBJ2-5, with 7 bases aligning to TRBD1. Germline CDR1 and CDR2: SGHNT and YYREEE (reference sequence). The CDR3 sequence is 16 residues long. V shed 4 bases and J 1 base; nucleotides not matched to a gene: 10. The CDR3 sequence is CASSPLQGYPQETQYF. DNA for the CDR3: TGTGCCAGCAGCCCACTACAGGGGTATCCCCAAGAGACCCAGTACTTC.

The count of this clone is one. The CDR3 DNA reads TGCGCCAGCAGCTTGGAGGGCAGGGAGGATGGCTACACCTTC. Protein product: CASSLEGREDGYTF. The V and J genes are TRBV5-1 and TRBJ1-2, with D possibly matching TRBD1 (5 bases). The germline V gene encodes CDR1 SGHRS and CDR2 YFSETQ. The CDR3 loop spans 14 amino acids. Trimming took 0 bases from V and 6 from J, leaving 12 bases between them.

The rearrangement joins TRBV18 to TRBJ2-7; the D gene is possibly TRBD1 (6 bases). This CDR3 is 14 amino acids long. Germline lookup yields CDR1 KGHSH and CDR2 LQKENI. Trimming took off 2 bases at V and 5 bases at J, with 13 bases between the two ends. CDR3 DNA: TGTGCCAGCTCACCAGACAGGTCCGTCAACGAGCAGTACTTC. This codes for CASSPDRSVNEQYF.

The chain joins TRBV4-1 to TRBJ2-7; the D is unclear. CDR1 MGHRA and CDR2 YSYEKL come from the germline V gene. The CDR3 covers 18 residues. V lost 1 base, J lost 1 base, and 20 bases lay in between. The chain's CDR3 is CASSQGPSTLSTSYEQYF. The CDR3 nucleotides read TGCGCCAGCAGCCAAGGGCCCTCTACTTTATCGACTTCCTACGAGCAGTACTTC.

The CDR3 region has the DNA TGCGCCAGCAGCCTCGCTGGAGTCCCACGCTACGAGCAGTACTTC. Its translation: CASSLAGVPRYEQYF. V is TRBV5-1 and J is TRBJ2-7; no clear D. Per germline, CDR1 SGHRS and CDR2 YFSETQ. The CDR3 loop spans 15 amino acids. V was trimmed by 4 bases and J by 3 bases, leaving 17 bases between them.

The chain links TRBV15 to TRBJ1-1; perhaps TRBD1 as D (5 bases). Germline V CDR1 and CDR2: LNHNV, YYDKDF (reference sequence). The germline V and J ends were trimmed by 0 bases and 5 bases, with 7 bases remaining between them. The CDR3 consists of 13 residues. The CDR3 nucleotides read TGTGCCACCAGCAGAGACGGACAAACTGAAGCTTTCTTT. This encodes CATSRDGQTEAFF.

V usage is TRBV4-3 and J usage is TRBJ2-7, with 10 nucleotides matching TRBD1. The V and J ends lost 0 bases and 3 bases, in that order; junction bases with no gene match: 11. CDR1 and CDR2 from the germline V gene are LGHNA and YSLEER. The CDR3 runs to 18 residues. The CDR3: CASSQDRLRGTGVYEQYF. The CDR3 coding sequence is TGCGCCAGCAGCCAAGATAGGCTTCGGGGGACAGGGGTCTACGAGCAGTACTTC.

The chain couples TRBV5-1 to TRBJ1-6, with 8 bases matching TRBD1. The CDR3 consists of 16 residues. Germline V gives CDR1 SGHRS, CDR2 YFSETQ. After removal of 4 bases from V and 7 bases from J, the junction contained 10 bases not matched to a gene. The CDR3 nucleotides are TGCGCCAGCAGCCAGCAGACAGGGGTTCAGAATTCACCCCTCCACTTT. This gives the protein CASSQQTGVQNSPLHF.

The gene calls are TRBV4-2 and TRBJ1-1; tentative D call: TRBD1 (6 bases). Germline V CDR1 and CDR2: LGHNA, YNFKEQ. CDR3 length: 13 amino acids. V shed 5 bases and J shed 7 bases, with 14 bases lying between them. CDR3 loop: CASSSRGGSEAFF. The CDR3 DNA reads TGTGCCAGCAGCTCCAGGGGAGGGAGTGAAGCTTTCTTT.

The genes are TRBV25-1 and TRBJ2-3, with TRBD2 identical over 9 bases. The CDR3 length is 14 residues. Germline V CDR1 and CDR2: MGHDK, SYGVNS. Trimming took 3 bases from V and 4 from J; bases not matched to a gene: 2. CDR3 region: CASSEVAGADTQYF. DNA for the CDR3: TGTGCCAGCAGTGAGGTAGCGGGAGCAGATACGCAGTATTTT.

This clone was seen a few times. The rearrangement links TRBV18 to TRBJ1-6; D uncertain. The length of the CDR3 is 12 residues. V lost 1 base and J 9 bases, leaving 4 bases between the germline ends. Germline V gene data show CDR1 as KGHSH and CDR2 as LQKENI. The CDR3 sequence is CASSPQSSPLHF. The CDR3 nucleotides read TGTGCCAGCTCACCACAGAGTTCACCCCTCCACTTT.

This clone appeared a few times. The J gene is TRBJ1-1, the V gene TRBV6-1; possibly TRBD1 for D (6 bases). Trimming stripped 3 bases from V and 5 bases from J, with 13 bases between. Germline V gives CDR1 MNHNS, CDR2 SASEGT. This CDR3 has 14 residues. The CDR3 DNA reads as TGTGCCAGCAGTGAGACACAGGGAGGGACTGAAGCTTTCTTT. This translates into CASSETQGGTEAFF.

This chain links TRBV6-5 with TRBJ1-3; TRBD1 might be the D (5 bases). Between the trimmed V and J ends, which lost 2 bases and 0 bases, there was a span of 11 bases. Germline V lookup: CDR1 MNHEY, CDR2 SVGAGI. The CDR3 extends over 16 amino acids. The CDR3, as DNA: TGTGCCAGCAGTTACGAATCGGGGGTCTCTGGAAACACCATATATTTT. Residues: CASSYESGVSGNTIYF.

This rearrangement joins TRBV7-9 to TRBJ2-5; D is ambiguous. The CDR3 sequence is 13 residues long. The germline gives CDR1 SEHNR, CDR2 FQNEAQ (reference sequence). Deletions cut 7 bases from V and 5 bases from J, with 14 bases between. The CDR3 DNA follows: TGTGCCAGCACCACCCCAGCCGGGGAGACCCAGTACTTC. This codes for CASTTPAGETQYF.

The rearrangement joins TRBV30 to TRBJ1-1; D gene unclear. Trimming took off 0 bases at V and 11 bases at J, with 16 bases between the two ends. This CDR3 contains 13 residues. Germline CDR1 reads GTSNPN; CDR2 reads SVGIG (reference sequence). The CDR3 protein is CAWSVVSADTAFF. DNA for the CDR3: TGTGCCTGGAGTGTAGTTTCCGCGGATACGGCTTTCTTT.